This T cell receptor beta chain was retrieved from a study of identifying expanded T cells in peripheral blood. Study results and caveats: Variance in clone template counts between two-week samples significantly increased with total template count across all healthy donors. Over around two and four weeks, about 17 and 20 clones changed, versus 1.2 between replicates.

As to this clone: Its antigen is unidentified.

During the collection period, no donor immune events like infections were recorded. The CDR3 loop spans 17 amino acids. The V gene's germline CDR1 is SGHTA and CDR2 FQGNSA. V was shortened by 1 base and J by 0 bases, with 13 bases between the two germline ends. TCRdb's copy holds only in-frame clones and misses some; the assay was immunoSEQ multiplex PCR. The sample shows more than 85,000 clones, about 91% of them seen only once. The chain joins TRBV7-2 to TRBJ1-3; D is undetermined. The source is a person aged 18-69 years in good health. The material sequenced was blood. CDR3 sequence: CASSLEGLAISGNTIYF. The DNA for the CDR3 is TGTGCCAGCAGCTTAGAAGGTTTGGCCATCTCTGGAAACACCATATATTTT.